One TCR beta chain is described in this entry. Generated by immunoSEQ multiplex PCR, the TCRdb table keeps only in-frame clones and is missing some. The top ten clones hold roughly 2.6% of a sample with roughly 30,000 clones, over 80% of them seen once. This CDR3 contains 19 residues. CDR1 is SGHRS and CDR2 is YFSETQ in the germline V gene. V lost 3 bases, J lost 2 bases, and 12 bases stayed unmatched. The data stem from a study of preoperative IRX-2 immunotherapy in early breast cancer. As to treatment: preoperative locoregional IRX-2 cytokine immunotherapy. This phase Ib study tested locoregional IRX-2 cytokine immunotherapy given before surgery.

This chain uses TRBV5-1 with TRBJ2-7, with TRBD2 matching over 15 bases. This material consisted of lymph node tissue, taken from a patient treated with IRX-2 immunotherapy. The origin of this receptor is a human donor with breast cancer. The CDR3 DNA follows: TGCGCCAGCAGCTCGGGAGCCCCGGGACTAGCGGGGGGAACCTACGAGCAGTACTTC. This gives the protein CASSSGAPGLAGGTYEQYF.